The text below deals with one TCR beta chain. Its antigen is as yet unknown. The entry originates in a study of T cells after yellow fever vaccination. UMIs and a universal primer site were added when TCR cDNA was made by 5'RACE template switching. TCRdb passed the 5' RACE reads through MiXCR, listing each CDR3 protein once. Here the sample spans hundreds of thousands of distinct CDR3 sequences, about 12% being singletons. Study-wide findings and caveats: The secondary response was weaker but peaked faster, day 5 versus 15. FACS-sorted repertoires could harbor abundant contaminating bulk-population clonotypes.

This specimen was CD4+ T cells sorted from PBMCs, taken 15 days after the yellow fever booster vaccination. This TCR came from a man aged 18 to 35 who received the YFV17D yellow fever vaccine.

The CDR3 DNA is TGCAGCGCCCCTTTTGTGGACAGGGGGCGACTTGGCTACACCTTC. It specifies CSAPFVDRGRLGYTF. The chain carries TRBV29-1 and TRBJ1-2, with 11 bases identical to TRBD1. The CDR3 is 15 residues long. Germline values: CDR1 SQVTM, CDR2 ANQGSEA. The ends lost 7 bases at V and 7 bases at J; junction bases unmatched: 14.